Included here is one T cell receptor (beta chain) sequence, with context. Its antigen remains unidentified. Qualities for individual bases were not recorded, and no much larger clone is one base off. V is shortened by 3 bases, J by 6 bases, and the region joining them spans 18 bases. Reading the germline V gene gives CDR1 SGDLS and CDR2 YYNGEE. The cysteine opens and the phenylalanine closes a CDR3 of 15 amino acids. Only the CDR3 portion is preserved as DNA: 45 bases, with reading frame beginning at the first base. TCRbeta CDR3 regions were amplified from genomic DNA by means of the immunoSEQ Assay, a bias-controlled multiplex PCR. Concerning the study's data processing: Within the assay, amplification of reference gene primers was used to estimate how many nucleated cells each sample contained. To quantify the absolute abundance of each unique TCRbeta CDR3 rearrangement, sequence reads were collapsed and filtered. For each sample, productive Simpson clonality was calculated by taking the square root of Simpson's diversity index across productive rearrangements. TCRdb stores this immuneACCESS table with in-frame sequences only. Part of the clones is absent; in the studies checked, under half of the shortfall reflects unresolved V genes, and no reason is known for the rest. V and J calls and clone size are those listed in that table; D and trimming were worked out from the DNA. Present in this sample are fewer than 150,000 clones, 65% to 85% of which were seen just once. The ten largest clones represent around 8% of the sample.

Each collaborating institution followed its own protocols to collect whole blood in K2EDTA tubes. For TCRbeta analysis, collaborator samples were shipped as frozen whole blood, as isolated PBMCs, or as DNA extracted from either sample type. The data originate from a study of blood T cell repertoires in COVID-19 (dated by TCRdb to the early 2020s). With regard to the full study: Samples from collaborators originated in the United States, Italy and Spain and spanned both the acute and convalescent phases of COVID-19. The prospective study material was composed of cDNA or gDNA derived from T cells, B-cell-depleted T cells, or PBMCs. Subjects who had been exposed to COVID-19, were actively infected with it, or had recovered from it provided the deeply sampled blood TCRbeta repertoires that made up the dataset. A freely available public database, intended as a resource for researchers studying the immune response to SARS-CoV-2, is where the repertoires were released. Samples came from the ongoing ImmuneRACE study (first 160 participants) plus 1,254 subjects from 6 global collaborators. Nearly every sample came with metadata listing a de-identified subject ID, COVID-19 status, age in years and sex. Where available, HLA class I and class II types were taken from metadata supplied by the sample provider and were not determined by assay-based typing. The study at large found these results: How much clinical and demographic metadata was included differed by source and by participant, and the metadata was provided uncurated.

The chain is made from TRBV9 and TRBJ1-2, and possibly TRBD1, on 6 matching bases. Sequences were obtained from peripheral blood. This sequence originates from a human donor in a cohort sampled during active COVID-19. The nucleotide sequence reads as follows: TGTGCCAGCAGCGCCCCTGGGGGGGGCTATAATGGCTACACCTTC. Its translation reads: CASSAPGGGYNGYTF.